The present T cell receptor (beta chain) was sequenced within a study of human T cells and chemical hapten exposure. Across the whole study: On the upper back, patch tests were applied with 0.01% DPC and read at 6 days. How much TCR each sample yielded varied, mostly because pooled library volumes differed slightly.

This CDR3 comprises 18 residues. CDR1 is LNHDA and CDR2 is SQIVND in the germline V gene (reference sequence). V was shortened by 6 bases and J by 0 bases, with 23 bases between the two germline ends. Time point specified: patch test 3, about 24 weeks after DPC sensitization. Treatment here: therapeutic diphenylcyclopropenone sensitization with weekly scalp DPC. Comment on this clonotype: Its cognate antigen is unknown.

One entry per CDR3 protein results from TCRdb running MiXCR on the RACE reads. The table includes approximately 71,000 distinct CDR3 sequences, roughly 11% detected once. General study results and limits: TCRs exceeding 1 in 1000 frequency stayed unchanged with DPC sensitization. Large CDR3 similarity clusters arose significantly more often from expanded TCRs than from controls.

This TCR derives from a woman in her 50s with alopecia areata. Some clones in this sample may be carry-over from other donors' samples. The chain couples TRBV19 to TRBJ1-2; D gene unclear. The source material was whole blood, sampled in connection with sensitization to the hapten diphenylcyclopropenone (DPC). The CDR3 DNA reads as TGTGCCAGTAGAAGTCACAGAGCGTCTTCGGTAGCTAACTATGGCTACACCTTC. Translated: CASRSHRASSVANYGYTF.